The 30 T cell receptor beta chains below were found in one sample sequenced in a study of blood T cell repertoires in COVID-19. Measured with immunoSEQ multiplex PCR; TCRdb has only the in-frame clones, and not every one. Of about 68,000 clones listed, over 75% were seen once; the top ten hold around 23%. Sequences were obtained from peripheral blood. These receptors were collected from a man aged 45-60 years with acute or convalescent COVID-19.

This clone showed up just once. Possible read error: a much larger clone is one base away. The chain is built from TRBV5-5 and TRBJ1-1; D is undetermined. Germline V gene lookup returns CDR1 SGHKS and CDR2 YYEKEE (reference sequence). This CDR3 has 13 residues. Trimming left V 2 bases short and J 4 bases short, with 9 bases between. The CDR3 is CASSFEAGTEAFF. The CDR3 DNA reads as TGTGCCAGCAGCTTCGAGGCGGGCACTGAAGCTTTCTTT.

The CDR3 loop reads CASSPYRVENTEAFF. The DNA for the CDR3 is TGTGCCAGCAGCCCATACAGGGTCGAGAACACTGAAGCTTTCTTT. The chain joins TRBV7-8 to TRBJ1-1; TRBD1 might be the D (6 bases). V gave up 5 bases and J gave up 1 base, with 14 bases separating them. The CDR3 runs to 15 residues. Germline loops: CDR1 SGHVS, CDR2 FQNEAQ.

The CDR3 DNA follows: TGTGCCTGGAGTTCTGATCCCACGGGCACTGAAGCTTTCTTT. It specifies CAWSSDPTGTEAFF. The rearrangement links TRBV30 to TRBJ1-1, with D unclear. Trimming cost V 2 bases and J 4 bases, with 14 bases left between them. CDR1 is GTSNPN and CDR2 is SVGIG in the germline V gene (reference sequence). The CDR3 contains 14 residues. The full variable domain, rest sourced from reference TRBV30 and TRBJ1-1, is SQTIHQWPATLVQPVGSPLSLECTVEGTSNPNLYWYRQAAGRGLQLLFYSVGIGQISSEVPQNLSASRPQDRQFILSSKKLLLSDSGFYLCAWSSDPTGTEAFFGQGTRLTVV.

The DNA for the CDR3 is TGTGCCAGCAGCTTACAAAGCACAGATACGCAGTATTTT. Its translation: CASSLQSTDTQYF. V gene TRBV13 combines with J gene TRBJ2-3; D call uncertain. Per germline, CDR1 PRHDT and CDR2 FYEKMQ (reference sequence). CDR3 length: 13 amino acids. The V end was cut by 2 bases, the J end by 0 bases, with 3 bases between.

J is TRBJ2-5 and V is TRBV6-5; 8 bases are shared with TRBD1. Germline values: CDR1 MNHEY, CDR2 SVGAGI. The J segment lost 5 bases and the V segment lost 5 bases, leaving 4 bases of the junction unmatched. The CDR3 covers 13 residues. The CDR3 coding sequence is TGTGCCAGCAGTCAGGGGGCCCGGGAGACCCAGTACTTC. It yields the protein CASSQGARETQYF.

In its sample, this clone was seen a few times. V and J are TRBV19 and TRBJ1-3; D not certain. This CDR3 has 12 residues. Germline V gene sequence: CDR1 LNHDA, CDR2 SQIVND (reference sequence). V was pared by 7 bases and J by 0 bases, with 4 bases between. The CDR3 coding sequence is TGTGCCAGTACGTACTCTGGAAACACCATATATTTT. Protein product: CASTYSGNTIYF.

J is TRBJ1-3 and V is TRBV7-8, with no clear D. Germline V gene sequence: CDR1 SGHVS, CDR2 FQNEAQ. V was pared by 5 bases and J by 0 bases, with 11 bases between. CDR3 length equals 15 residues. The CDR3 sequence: CASSQRANSGNTIYF. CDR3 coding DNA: TGTGCCAGCAGCCAGAGGGCAAACTCTGGAAACACCATATATTTT.

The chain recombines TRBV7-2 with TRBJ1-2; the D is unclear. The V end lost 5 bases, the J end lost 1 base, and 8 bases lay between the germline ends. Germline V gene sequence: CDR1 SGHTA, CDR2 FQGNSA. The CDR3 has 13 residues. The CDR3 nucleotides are TGTGCCAGCAGCGAAGCCAATAACTATGGCTACACCTTC. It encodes CASSEANNYGYTF.

The CDR3 spells CASLTRGSRTEAFF. In nucleotides, the CDR3 is TGTGCCAGTCTAACCAGGGGGAGTAGGACTGAAGCTTTCTTT. V and J are TRBV19 and TRBJ1-1, with 7 bases identical to TRBD1. The CDR3 totals 14 residues. Germline CDR1 reads LNHDA; CDR2 reads SQIVND (reference sequence). The V segment lost 8 bases and the J segment 5 bases; nucleotides outside the gene matches: 11.

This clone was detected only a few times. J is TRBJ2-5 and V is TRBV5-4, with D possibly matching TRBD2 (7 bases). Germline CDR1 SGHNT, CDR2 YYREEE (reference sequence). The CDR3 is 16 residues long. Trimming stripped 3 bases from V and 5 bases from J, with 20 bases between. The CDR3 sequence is CASSSLTRGGGETQYF. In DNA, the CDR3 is TGTGCCAGCAGCTCGCTGACTAGGGGGGGCGGGGAGACCCAGTACTTC.

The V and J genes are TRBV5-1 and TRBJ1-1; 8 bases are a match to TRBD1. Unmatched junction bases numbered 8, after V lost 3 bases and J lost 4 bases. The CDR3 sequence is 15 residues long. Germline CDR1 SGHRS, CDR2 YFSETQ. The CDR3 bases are TGCGCCAGCAGCTCTCGGACAGGGCGGCCCACTGAAGCTTTCTTT. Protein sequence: CASSSRTGRPTEAFF.

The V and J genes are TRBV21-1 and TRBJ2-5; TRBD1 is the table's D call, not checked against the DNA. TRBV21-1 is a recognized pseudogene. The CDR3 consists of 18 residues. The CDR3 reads CASSSGGGFTGRQETQYF. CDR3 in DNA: TGTGCCAGCAGCTCAGGAGGGGGCTTTACGGGGCGACAAGAGACCCAGTACTTC.

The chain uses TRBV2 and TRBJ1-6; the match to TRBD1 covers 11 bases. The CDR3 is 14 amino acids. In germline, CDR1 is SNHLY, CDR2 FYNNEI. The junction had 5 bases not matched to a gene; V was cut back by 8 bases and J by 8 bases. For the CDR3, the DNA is TGTGCCAGCGGACAGGGGGCACGGGATTCACCCCTCCACTTT. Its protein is CASGQGARDSPLHF.

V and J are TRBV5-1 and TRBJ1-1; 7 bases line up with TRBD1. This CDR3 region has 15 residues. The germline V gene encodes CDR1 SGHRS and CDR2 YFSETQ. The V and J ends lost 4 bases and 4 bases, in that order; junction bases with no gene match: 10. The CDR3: CASSVEGQPSTEAFF. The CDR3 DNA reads TGCGCCAGCAGCGTCGAGGGACAGCCCTCCACTGAAGCTTTCTTT.

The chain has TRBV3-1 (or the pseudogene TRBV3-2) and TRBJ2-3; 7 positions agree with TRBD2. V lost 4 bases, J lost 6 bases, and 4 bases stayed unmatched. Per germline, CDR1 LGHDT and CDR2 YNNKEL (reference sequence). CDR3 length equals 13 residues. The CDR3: CASSRRGEDTQYF. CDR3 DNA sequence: TGTGCCAGCAGCCGACGGGGGGAGGATACGCAGTATTTT.

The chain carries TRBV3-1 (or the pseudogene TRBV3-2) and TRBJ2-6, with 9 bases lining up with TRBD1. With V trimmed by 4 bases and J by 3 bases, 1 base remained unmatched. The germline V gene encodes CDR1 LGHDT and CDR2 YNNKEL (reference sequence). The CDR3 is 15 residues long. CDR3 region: CASSPDRGGANVLTF. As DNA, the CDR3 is TGTGCCAGCAGCCCGGACAGGGGTGGGGCCAACGTCCTGACTTTC.

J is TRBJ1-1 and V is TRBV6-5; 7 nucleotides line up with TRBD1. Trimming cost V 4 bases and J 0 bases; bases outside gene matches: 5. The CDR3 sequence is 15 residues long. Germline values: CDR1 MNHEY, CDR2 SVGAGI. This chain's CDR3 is CASSSGQRLNTEAFF. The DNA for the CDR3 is TGTGCCAGCAGTTCGGGACAGCGATTGAACACTGAAGCTTTCTTT.

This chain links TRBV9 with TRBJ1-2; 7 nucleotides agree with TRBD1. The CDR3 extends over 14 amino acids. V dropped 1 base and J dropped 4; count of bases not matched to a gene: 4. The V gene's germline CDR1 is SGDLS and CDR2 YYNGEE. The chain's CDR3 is CASSVYPGGYGYTF. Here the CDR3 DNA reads TGTGCCAGCAGCGTATATCCAGGGGGCTATGGCTACACCTTC.

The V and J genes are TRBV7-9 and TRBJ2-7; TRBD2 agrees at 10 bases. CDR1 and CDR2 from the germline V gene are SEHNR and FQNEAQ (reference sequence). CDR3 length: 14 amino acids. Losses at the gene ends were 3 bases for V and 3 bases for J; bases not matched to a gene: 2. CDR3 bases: TGTGCCAGCAGCTTCGCTAGCGGGGGCTACGAGCAGTACTTC. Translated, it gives CASSFASGGYEQYF.

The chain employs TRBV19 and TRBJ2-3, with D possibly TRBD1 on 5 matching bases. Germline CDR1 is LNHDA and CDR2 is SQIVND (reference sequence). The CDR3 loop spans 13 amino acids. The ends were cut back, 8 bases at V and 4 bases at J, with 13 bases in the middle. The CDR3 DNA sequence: TGTGCCAGTGGACAAGCGCTCCCAGATACGCAGTATTTT. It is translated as CASGQALPDTQYF.

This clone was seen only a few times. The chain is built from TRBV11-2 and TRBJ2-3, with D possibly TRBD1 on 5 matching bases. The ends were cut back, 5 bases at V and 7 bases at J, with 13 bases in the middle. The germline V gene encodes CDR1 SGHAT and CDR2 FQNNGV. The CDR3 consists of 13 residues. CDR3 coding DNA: TGTGCCAGCAGCCCCTGGGGCGCGAATACGCAGTATTTT. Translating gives CASSPWGANTQYF.

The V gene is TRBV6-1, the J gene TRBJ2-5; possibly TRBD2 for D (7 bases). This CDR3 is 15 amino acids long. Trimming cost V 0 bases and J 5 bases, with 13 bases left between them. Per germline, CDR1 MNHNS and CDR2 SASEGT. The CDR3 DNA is TGTGCCAGCAGTGAAGCGGGGGGGCTGCTGGAGACCCAGTACTTC. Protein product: CASSEAGGLLETQYF.

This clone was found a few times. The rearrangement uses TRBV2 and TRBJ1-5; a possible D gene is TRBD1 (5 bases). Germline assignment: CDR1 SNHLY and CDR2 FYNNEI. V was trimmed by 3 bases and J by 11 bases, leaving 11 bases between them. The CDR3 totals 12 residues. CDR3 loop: CASSESGRTQHF. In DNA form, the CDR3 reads TGTGCCAGCAGTGAGTCAGGGCGGACCCAGCATTTT.

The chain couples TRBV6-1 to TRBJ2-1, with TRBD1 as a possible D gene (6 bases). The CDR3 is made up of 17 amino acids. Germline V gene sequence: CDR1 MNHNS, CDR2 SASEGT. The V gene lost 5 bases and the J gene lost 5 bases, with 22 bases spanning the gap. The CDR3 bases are TGTGCCAGCAGTAAAGGGATAGGGACACTGATCGACAATGAGCAGTTCTTC. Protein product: CASSKGIGTLIDNEQFF.

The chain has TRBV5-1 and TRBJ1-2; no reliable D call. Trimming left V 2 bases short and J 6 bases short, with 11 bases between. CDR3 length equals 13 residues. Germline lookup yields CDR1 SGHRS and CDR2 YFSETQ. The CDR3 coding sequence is TGCGCCAGCAGCTTATATGGGAGAGATGGCTACACCTTC. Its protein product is CASSLYGRDGYTF.

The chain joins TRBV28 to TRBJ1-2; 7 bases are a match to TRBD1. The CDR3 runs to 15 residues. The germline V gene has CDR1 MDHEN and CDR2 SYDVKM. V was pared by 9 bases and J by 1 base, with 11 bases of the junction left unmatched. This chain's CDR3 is CASKTPHRGNYGYTF. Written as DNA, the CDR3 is TGTGCCAGTAAAACGCCCCACAGGGGTAACTATGGCTACACCTTC.

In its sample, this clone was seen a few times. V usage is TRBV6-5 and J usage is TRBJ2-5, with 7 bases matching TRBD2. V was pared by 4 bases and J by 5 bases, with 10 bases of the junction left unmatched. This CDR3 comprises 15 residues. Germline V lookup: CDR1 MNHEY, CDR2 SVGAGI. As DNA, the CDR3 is TGTGCCAGCAGTTGGACTAGAGAGGCCTTGGAGACCCAGTACTTC. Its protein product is CASSWTREALETQYF.

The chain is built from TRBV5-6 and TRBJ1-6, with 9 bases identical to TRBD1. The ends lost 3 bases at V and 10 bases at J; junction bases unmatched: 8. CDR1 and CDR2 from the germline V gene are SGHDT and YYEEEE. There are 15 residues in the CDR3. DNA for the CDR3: TGTGCCAGCAGCTCCAACAGGGGGCCGGGGTCACCCCTCCACTTT. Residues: CASSSNRGPGSPLHF.

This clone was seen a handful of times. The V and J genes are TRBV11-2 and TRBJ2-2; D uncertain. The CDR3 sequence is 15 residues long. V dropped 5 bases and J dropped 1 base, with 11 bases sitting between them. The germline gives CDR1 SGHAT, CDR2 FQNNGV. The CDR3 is CASSRLDKNTGELFF. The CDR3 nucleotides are TGTGCCAGCAGCCGCCTCGACAAGAACACCGGGGAGCTGTTTTTT.

CDR3 DNA sequence: TGTGCCAGCAGCTTGGGTACGGGGGGAACAGATACGCAGTATTTT. This gives the protein CASSLGTGGTDTQYF. The chain is built from TRBV5-4 and TRBJ2-3; TRBD2 aligns across 7 bases. The CDR3 covers 15 residues. Germline-derived CDR1 and CDR2 are SGHNT and YYREEE (reference sequence). Trimming at V came to 0 bases and at J to 3 bases, leaving 4 bases not matched to a gene.